This note documents a single T cell receptor beta chain sequence. No antigen is known for it. In the PCR, 60 Vbeta and 13 Jbeta primers were used. Profiling relied on immunoSEQ multiplex PCR, and the TCRdb table lists in-frame clones only, not all of them. Of 200,000 to 250,000 clones detected, around 64% appear once; the ten largest clones hold around 3%. The data stem from a study of cytomegalovirus exposure and HLA in healthy donors. Findings and limits, study-wide: Later, TCR association rates were found to vary by HLA locus, highest for DRB1 and lowest for HLA-C. Published work reported that the classifier diagnosed cytomegalovirus status with high specificity and sensitivity.

What was sequenced was PBMCs. This receptor was obtained from a man in his forties in good health and CMV-seropositive.

DNA for the CDR3: TGTGCCAGCAGCCAAGATCAGGCGGGGGGCCCCTTTGAGCAGTACTTC. Protein product: CASSQDQAGGPFEQYF. J is TRBJ2-7 and V is TRBV4-2, with 8 bases that match TRBD2. Germline trimming cut 0 bases from V and 7 bases from J; bases unmatched to any gene: 11. The V gene's germline CDR1 is LGHNA and CDR2 YNFKEQ. The CDR3 is made up of 16 amino acids.